This is a list of T cell receptor beta chains from one sample in a study of T-cell reconstitution after alpha-beta-depleted transplantation in children. TCRdb re-analysed the PCR reads in MiXCR, keeping a single row per CDR3 protein. This table has 90,000 to 100,000 distinct CDR3 sequences, around a quarter appearing once. Source: PBMCs, taken before TCRalphabeta/CD19-depleted stem cell transplant. These receptors came from a boy under 10 years old with acute lymphoblastic leukemia, due to receive a stem cell transplant. Each CDR3 is given with its conserved first and last residue. A D gene is named only where the DNA matches it firmly. A row's size may be missing; if present it is once, few, many or a size class.

>few|.|TRBJ2-3|TRBV7-3
CASSLSHPTDTQYF
TGTGCCAGCAGCTTATCGCACCCCACAGATACGCAGTATTTT
>few|TRBD1|TRBJ1-1|TRBV5-8
CASSFQGANTEAFF
TGTGCCAGCAGCTTCCAGGGGGCTAACACTGAAGCTTTCTTT
>.|.|TRBJ2-1|TRBV5-1
CASSIPSSANEQFF
TGCGCCAGCAGCATTCCGAGTTCGGCCAATGAGCAGTTCTTC
>.|TRBD2|TRBJ2-5|TRBV7-6
CASSGGLAEGRGFQETQYF
TGTGCCAGCAGCGGGGGACTAGCGGAGGGAAGGGGTTTCCAAGAGACCCAGTACTTC
>.|.|TRBJ1-4|TRBV7-2
CASSFGREKLFF
TGTGCCAGCAGCTTTGGGAGGGAAAAACTGTTTTTT
>.|TRBD2|TRBJ2-4|TRBV25-1
CGSSPGLAEGEAKNIQYF
TGTGGCAGCAGCCCCGGACTAGCGGAGGGGGAGGCCAAAAACATTCAGTACTTC
>.|.|TRBJ1-2|TRBV6-5
CASSSSQGNYGYTF
TGTGCCAGCAGTTCCTCCCAGGGAAACTATGGCTACACCTTC
>.|.|TRBJ2-7|TRBV4-1
CASSQDSDLRGREQYF
TGCGCCAGCAGCCAAGATAGTGACCTTCGGGGGCGCGAGCAGTACTTC
>medium-sized|.|TRBJ1-1|TRBV7-9
CASRPDSLGAFF
TGTGCCAGCAGACCGGACAGTTTGGGAGCTTTCTTT
>.|.|TRBJ2-1|TRBV7-2
CASSRTPEVWKQFF
TGTGCCAGCAGCAGGACTCCCGAGGTATGGAAGCAGTTCTTC
>.|.|TRBJ1-3|TRBV9
CASSVDESWHTIYF
TGTGCCAGCAGCGTAGATGAAAGTTGGCACACCATATATTTT
>many|TRBD2|TRBJ2-1|TRBV7-2
CASSARLAEGQEQFF
TGTGCCAGCAGCGCGAGACTAGCGGAGGGGCAAGAGCAGTTCTTC
>.|.|TRBJ1-1|TRBV28
CASSLLEAPLNTEAFF
TGTGCCAGCAGTTTACTGGAGGCGCCTTTGAACACTGAAGCTTTCTTT
>.|TRBD2|TRBJ2-1|TRBV4-2
CASSQDVWTGGYNEQFF
TGTGCCAGCAGCCAAGATGTTTGGACGGGGGGATACAATGAGCAGTTCTTC
>.|TRBD2|TRBJ2-7|TRBV6-2/TRBV6-3
CASSYGTSSYEQYF
TGTGCCAGCAGTTACGGGACTAGCTCCTACGAGCAGTACTTC
>few|.|TRBJ2-1|TRBV20-1
CSALMGQYNEQFF
TGCAGTGCCCTTATGGGACAATACAATGAGCAGTTCTTC
>few|.|TRBJ2-1|TRBV4-3
CASSQEPDSWGNEQFF
TGCGCCAGCAGCCAAGAGCCTGACTCTTGGGGGAATGAGCAGTTCTTC
>once|.|TRBJ2-5|TRBV21-1
CASSPDRGSEETQYF
TGTGCCAGCAGCCCAGACAGGGGATCCGAAGAGACCCAGTACTTC
>few|.|TRBJ2-1|TRBV7-8
CASTRYNEQFF
TGTGCCAGCACCCGTTACAATGAGCAGTTCTTC
>few|.|TRBJ2-1|TRBV29-1
CSSQNGGGAPYEQFF
TGCAGCTCCCAGAACGGCGGAGGGGCCCCCTATGAGCAGTTCTTC
>.|.|TRBJ1-2|TRBV20-1
CSARGPQGLGGYTF
TGCAGTGCCCGAGGGCCCCAGGGCTTAGGCGGCTACACCTTC
>.|TRBD1|TRBJ1-2|TRBV20-1
CSATDRDGYTF
TGCAGTGCCACCGACAGGGATGGCTACACCTTC
>.|.|TRBJ2-2|TRBV24-1
CATSAPVLSNTGELFF
TGTGCCACCAGTGCCCCGGTACTATCGAACACCGGGGAGCTGTTTTTT
>.|TRBD1|TRBJ2-3|TRBV7-8
CASSLYDWGQGVDTQYF
TGTGCCAGCAGCTTATATGATTGGGGACAGGGGGTAGATACGCAGTATTTT
>.|TRBD2|TRBJ2-1|TRBV6-1
CASTGAGGNEQFF
TGTGCCAGCACGGGAGCGGGGGGCAATGAGCAGTTCTTC
>many|.|TRBJ1-4|TRBV15
CATSRDIGGREKLFF
TGTGCCACCAGCAGAGATATAGGGGGGCGTGAAAAACTGTTTTTT
>.|.|TRBJ2-7|TRBV5-1
CASSLAGYSYEQYF
TGCGCCAGCAGCTTGGCCGGCTACTCCTACGAGCAGTACTTC
>.|.|TRBJ2-5|TRBV11-1
CASSLYSGGYQDQETQYF
TGTGCCAGCAGCTTGTATAGCGGAGGCTACCAGGATCAAGAGACCCAGTACTTC
>.|.|TRBJ2-5|TRBV29-1
CSVSPTGYQETQYF
TGCAGCGTTTCGCCGACGGGGTACCAAGAGACCCAGTACTTC
>few|TRBD2|TRBJ2-3|TRBV29-1
CSPRRGGFPTQADTQYF
TGCAGCCCACGTCGGGGGGGGTTCCCCACACAGGCAGATACGCAGTATTTT
>few|.|TRBJ2-5|TRBV7-9
CASSFRDNQETQYF
TGTGCCAGCAGCTTCCGGGACAACCAAGAGACCCAGTACTTC
>.|.|TRBJ2-3|TRBV27
CASSSRTDTQYF
TGTGCCAGCAGTTCGCGCACAGATACGCAGTATTTT
>.|TRBD1|TRBJ2-3|TRBV28
CASTGTGGTDTQYF
TGTGCCAGCACCGGGACAGGGGGCACAGATACGCAGTATTTT
>few|TRBD2|TRBJ2-1|TRBV4-1
CASAPPTSGGHNEQFF
TGCGCCAGCGCGCCCCCCACTAGCGGAGGCCACAATGAGCAGTTCTTC
>.|.|TRBJ1-4|TRBV5-1
CASSRDGGSNEKLFF
TGCGCCAGCAGCAGAGACGGCGGCTCTAATGAAAAACTGTTTTTT
>few|.|TRBJ1-1|TRBV6-6
CASSQGNTEAFF
TGTGCCAGCAGCCAAGGAAACACTGAAGCTTTCTTT
>few|TRBD2|TRBJ2-3|TRBV20-1
CSARDSALAGPPDTQYF
TGCAGTGCTAGAGATAGTGCCCTAGCGGGTCCCCCAGATACGCAGTATTTT
>once|.|TRBJ1-5|TRBV28
CASSSGSLWGNQPQHF
TGTGCCAGCAGTTCTGGCAGCCTATGGGGTAATCAGCCCCAGCATTTT
>few|TRBD2|TRBJ2-1|TRBV5-1
CASSLELAGGSHNEQFF
TGCGCCAGCAGCTTGGAACTAGCGGGAGGATCCCACAATGAGCAGTTCTTC
>.|.|TRBJ2-7|TRBV3-1
CASSREVSTEQYF
TGTGCCAGCAGCCGAGAGGTTTCGACCGAGCAGTACTTC
>.|.|TRBJ2-3|TRBV9
CASSVWTASTDTQYF
TGTGCCAGCAGCGTGTGGACGGCGAGCACAGATACGCAGTATTTT
>few|.|TRBJ2-7|TRBV4-1
CASSQGPGRATYEQYF
TGCGCCAGCAGCCAAGGTCCAGGCAGGGCAACCTACGAGCAGTACTTC
>once|.|TRBJ2-2|TRBV28
CASSPAAAGELFF
TGTGCCAGCAGTCCGGCCGCGGCCGGGGAGCTGTTTTTT
>.|.|TRBJ2-7|TRBV6-1
CASSPGVPYEQYF
TGTGCCAGCAGTCCGGGAGTCCCCTACGAGCAGTACTTC
>few|TRBD2|TRBJ2-7|TRBV28
CASSTSGSPYEQYF
TGTGCCAGCAGTACTAGCGGGAGTCCCTACGAGCAGTACTTC
>many|.|TRBJ2-1|TRBV27
CASIRRDLQGGEQFF
TGTGCCAGCATTCGTCGGGACCTACAGGGCGGTGAGCAGTTCTTC
>few|.|TRBJ2-7|TRBV29-1
CSVEGGPLGAYEQYF
TGCAGCGTTGAGGGCGGTCCCCTAGGGGCCTACGAGCAGTACTTC
>few|.|TRBJ1-6|TRBV20-1
CSARGGREGSPLHF
TGCAGTGCTAGAGGGGGGAGGGAGGGTTCACCCCTCCACTTT
>.|TRBD2|TRBJ2-3|TRBV7-8
CASSLVGGRADTQYF
TGTGCCAGCAGCCTAGTCGGCGGGAGGGCAGATACGCAGTATTTT
>.|.|TRBJ1-5|TRBV6-2/TRBV6-3
CASCPRGVRQPQHF
TGTGCCAGCTGCCCGAGGGGGGTACGCCAGCCCCAGCATTTT
>.|.|TRBJ1-2|TRBV12-3/TRBV12-4
CASPREGIFGGYTF
TGTGCCAGCCCAAGGGAGGGAATTTTTGGGGGCTACACCTTC
>.|.|TRBJ2-1|TRBV6-1
CASVVRNEQFF
TGTGCCAGCGTGGTAAGGAATGAGCAGTTCTTC
>.|.|TRBJ1-2|TRBV7-2
CASSSGVGGYPF
TGTGCCAGCAGCTCCGGAGTGGGAGGCTACCCCTTC
>.|.|TRBJ2-1|TRBV9
CASSVGGGASNEQFF
TGTGCCAGCAGCGTTGGCGGAGGGGCCTCAAATGAGCAGTTCTTC
>.|TRBD1|TRBJ2-7|TRBV7-2
CASSPVGQGAWEQYF
TGTGCCAGCAGCCCCGTCGGACAGGGGGCTTGGGAGCAGTACTTC
>.|.|TRBJ1-1|TRBV28
CASRRRQVLKSTYTEAFF
TGTGCCAGCAGGAGGAGACAGGTTCTAAAGAGTACGTACACTGAAGCTTTCTTT
>.|TRBD2|TRBJ2-1|TRBV6-1
CASSPGTSEYNEQFF
TGTGCCAGCAGTCCTGGGACTAGCGAATACAATGAGCAGTTCTTC
>many|TRBD1|TRBJ2-6|TRBV12-3/TRBV12-4
CASSLRDSPSGANVLTF
TGTGCCAGCAGTTTAAGGGACAGCCCCTCTGGGGCCAACGTCCTGACTTTC